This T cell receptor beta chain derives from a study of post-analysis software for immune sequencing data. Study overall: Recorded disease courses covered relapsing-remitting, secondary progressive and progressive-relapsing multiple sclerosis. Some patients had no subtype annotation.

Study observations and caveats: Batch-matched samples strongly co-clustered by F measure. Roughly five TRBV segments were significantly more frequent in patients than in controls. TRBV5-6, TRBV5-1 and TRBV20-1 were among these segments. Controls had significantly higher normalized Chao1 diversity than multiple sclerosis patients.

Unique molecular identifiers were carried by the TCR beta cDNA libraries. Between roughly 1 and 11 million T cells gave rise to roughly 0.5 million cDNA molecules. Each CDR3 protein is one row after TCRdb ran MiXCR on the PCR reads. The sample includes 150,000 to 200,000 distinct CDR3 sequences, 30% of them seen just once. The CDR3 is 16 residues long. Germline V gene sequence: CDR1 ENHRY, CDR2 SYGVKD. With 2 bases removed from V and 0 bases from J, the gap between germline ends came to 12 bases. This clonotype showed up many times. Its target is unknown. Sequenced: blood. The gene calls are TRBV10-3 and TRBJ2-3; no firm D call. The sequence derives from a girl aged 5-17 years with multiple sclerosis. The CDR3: CAISELGTLSTDTQYF. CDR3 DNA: TGTGCCATCAGTGAGCTCGGCACATTGAGCACAGATACGCAGTATTTT.